The sequence of this TCR beta chain was determined in a study of technical replicates of blood from a few donors. This clone came up a few times. CDR3 size: 18 residues. Between the trimmed V and J ends, which lost 4 bases and 7 bases, there was a span of 26 bases. From germline, CDR1 is SGDLS and CDR2 YYNGEE. Libraries were prepared by immunoSEQ multiplex PCR; TCRdb keeps only in-frame clonotypes and omits some of them. The data show about 80,000 clones, 70% to 90% seen once. This rearrangement joins TRBV9 to TRBJ1-4; perhaps TRBD1 as D (6 bases). The sequenced material came from T cells isolated from PBMCs. This receptor was identified in a human donor in good health. The CDR3 sequence: CASSPRTATLSRGEKLFF. The CDR3 DNA is TGTGCCAGCAGCCCTCGGACAGCTACACTGTCCAGAGGTGAAAAACTGTTTTTT. Variable domain in full (rest from reference TRBV9 and TRBJ1-4): DSGVTQTPKHLITATGQRVTLRCSPRSGDLSVYWYQQSLDQGLQFLIQYYNGEERAKGNILERFSAQQFPDLHSELNLSSLELGDSALYFCASSPRTATLSRGEKLFFGSGTQLSVL.